This TCR beta chain originates from a study of relationships among human T cell subsets. Notes on the study in general: Some CD4+CD8+ double-positive cells may remain after bead sorting.

V was pared by 4 bases and J by 7 bases, with 7 bases between. Germline CDR1 SGHAT, CDR2 FQNNGV. The CDR3 extends over 12 amino acids. Regarding this clonotype: Its specificity is unknown.

From mRNA, alpha and beta CDR3 regions were amplified using semiquantitative ARM-PCR. ARM-PCR used tagged nested gene-specific primers, then communal superprimers for exponential amplification. TCRdb independently ran MiXCR on the multiplex PCR reads; one entry per CDR3 protein. The data contain about 15,000 distinct CDR3 sequences, around three fifths of them singletons. The J gene is TRBJ1-4, the V gene TRBV11-2; D is uncertain. The sequence was obtained from a man in his forties in good health. The source material was total T cells sorted from blood. In DNA form, the CDR3 reads TGTGCCAGCAGCTCCCGGAGTGAAAAACTGTTTTTT. This translates into CASSSRSEKLFF.